Shown below are 6 T cell receptor beta chains from a single sample sequenced in a study of early T cells in non-severe SARS-CoV-2 infection. TCRdb reanalysed the 5' RACE reads using MiXCR and keeps one entry per CDR3 protein. The sample includes about 110,000 distinct CDR3 sequences, 11% of them seen just once. The sequenced sample consisted of whole blood. The receptors originated from an adult who was a healthcare worker with PCR-confirmed SARS-CoV-2 infection or an uninfected control (not recorded which).

This clonotype was counted between two and nine times. This sequence joins TRBV14 and TRBJ2-3, with 9 nucleotides matching TRBD2. The V segment lost 4 bases and the J segment 14 bases; nucleotides outside the gene matches: 10. Germline loops: CDR1 SGHDN, CDR2 FVKESK. The CDR3 has 13 amino acids. CDR3 sequence reads: CASSPQSGGIRYF. The DNA of the CDR3 is TGTGCCAGCAGCCCCCAAAGCGGGGGGATTCGGTATTTT.

This clonotype was found many times. The chain uses TRBV14 and TRBJ2-1; 7 positions match TRBD1. Germline trimming cut 1 base from V and 13 bases from J; bases unmatched to any gene: 7. The CDR3 contains 13 residues. Germline V gene sequence: CDR1 SGHDN, CDR2 FVKESK. CDR3 nucleotides: TGTGCCAGCAGCCAAGTTTTACAGGGGCTACAGTTCTTC. It is translated as CASSQVLQGLQFF. The variable domain in full, with the rest retrieved from reference TRBV14 and TRBJ2-1, is EAGVTQFPSHSVIEKGQTVTLRCDPISGHDNLYWYRRVMGKEIKFLLHFVKESKQDESGMPNNRFLAERTGGTYSTLKVQPAELEDSGVYFCASSQVLQGLQFFGPGTRLTVL.

This clonotype was detected many times. The V and J genes are TRBV19 and TRBJ1-6; 7 positions match TRBD1. Germline CDR1 is LNHDA and CDR2 is SQIVND (reference sequence). CDR3 size: 15 residues. The V segment lost 4 bases and the J segment 6 bases; nucleotides outside the gene matches: 6. CDR3 protein: CASSKEGARNSPLHF. In DNA, the CDR3 is TGTGCCAGTAGTAAGGAGGGGGCTCGTAATTCACCCCTCCACTTT. Variable domain in full (rest from reference TRBV19 and TRBJ1-6): DGGITQSPKYLFRKEGQNVTLSCEQNLNHDAMYWYRQDPGQGLRLIYYSQIVNDFQKGDIAEGYSVSREKKESFPLTVTSAQKNPTAFYLCASSKEGARNSPLHFGNGTRLTVT.

This clonotype was found a few times. The rearrangement uses TRBV11-2 and TRBJ2-1; maybe TRBD2 (5 bases). The CDR3 is 15 amino acids. Germline V lookup: CDR1 SGHAT, CDR2 FQNNGV. V lost 1 base and J 2 bases, leaving 9 bases between the germline ends. The CDR3 spells CASSLVQRTYNEQFF. CDR3 DNA: TGTGCCAGCAGCTTAGTCCAGCGGACCTACAATGAGCAGTTCTTC. The full variable domain, its missing parts supplied by reference TRBV11-2 and TRBJ2-1, is EAGVAQSPRYKIIEKRQSVAFWCNPISGHATLYWYQQILGQGPKLLIQFQNNGVVDDSQLPKDRFSAERLKGVDSTLKIQPAKLEDSAVYLCASSLVQRTYNEQFFGPGTRLTVL.

There are many counts of this clonotype. The chain has TRBV12-3 or TRBV12-4 and TRBJ2-2; no firm D call. V was cut by 7 bases and J by 0 bases, with 12 bases left in between. The CDR3 is 15 residues long. The CDR3 sequence is CASTIGPANTGELFF. The CDR3 DNA reads as TGTGCCAGCACTATAGGACCTGCGAACACCGGGGAGCTGTTTTTT.

The rearrangement links TRBV6-2 or TRBV6-3 to TRBJ2-7, with 9 positions matching TRBD2. The CDR3 runs 13 residues. Germline V gene lookup returns CDR1 MNHEY and CDR2 SVGEGT. V shed 8 bases and J 3 bases; nucleotides not matched to a gene: 5. Here the CDR3 reads CASAPSGNYEQYF. The CDR3 nucleotides are TGTGCCAGCGCGCCTAGCGGGAACTACGAGCAGTACTTC.